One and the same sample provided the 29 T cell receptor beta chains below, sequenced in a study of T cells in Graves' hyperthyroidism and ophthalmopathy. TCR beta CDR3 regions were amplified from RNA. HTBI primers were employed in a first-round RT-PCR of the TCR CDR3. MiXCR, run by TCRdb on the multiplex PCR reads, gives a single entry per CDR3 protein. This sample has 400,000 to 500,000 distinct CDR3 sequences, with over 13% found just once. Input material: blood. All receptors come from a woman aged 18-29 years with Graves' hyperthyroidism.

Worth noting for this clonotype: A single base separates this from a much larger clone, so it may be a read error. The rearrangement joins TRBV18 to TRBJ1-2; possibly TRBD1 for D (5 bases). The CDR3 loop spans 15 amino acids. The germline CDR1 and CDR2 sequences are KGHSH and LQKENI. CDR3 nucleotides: TGTGTCAGCTCACCAGCGGGCCCCAGGGACTATGGCTACACCTTC. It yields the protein CVSSPAGPRDYGYTF.

CDR3 loop: CSGVRGLGETQYF. CDR3 in DNA: TGCAGTGGCGTGAGGGGTTTGGGAGAGACCCAGTACTTC. This chain uses TRBV20-1 with TRBJ2-5; D possibly uses TRBD1 or TRBD2 (5 bases each). The germline V gene has CDR1 DFQATT and CDR2 SNEGSKA (reference sequence). V shed 7 bases and J shed 4 bases, with 16 bases lying between them. CDR3 length: 13 amino acids.

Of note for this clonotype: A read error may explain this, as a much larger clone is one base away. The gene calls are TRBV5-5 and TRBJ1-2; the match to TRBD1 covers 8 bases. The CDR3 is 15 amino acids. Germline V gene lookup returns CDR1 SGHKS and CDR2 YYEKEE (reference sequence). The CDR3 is CASSPIRTGNYGYIF. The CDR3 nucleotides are TGTGCCAGCAGCCCAATTCGGACAGGGAACTATGGCTACATCTTC.

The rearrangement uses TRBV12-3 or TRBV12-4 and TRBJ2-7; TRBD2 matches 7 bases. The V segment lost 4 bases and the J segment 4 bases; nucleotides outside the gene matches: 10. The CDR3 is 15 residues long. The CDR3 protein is CASSSYRGGLYEQYF. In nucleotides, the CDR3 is TGTGCCAGCAGTTCTTACCGGGGAGGGCTGTACGAGCAGTACTTC.

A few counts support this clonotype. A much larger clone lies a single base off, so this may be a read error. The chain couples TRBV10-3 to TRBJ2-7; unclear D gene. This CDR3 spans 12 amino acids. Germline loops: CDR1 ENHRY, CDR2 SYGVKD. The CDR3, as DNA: TGTGCCATCAGCCAAGCAAACTACGAGCAGTGCTTC. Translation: CAISQANYEQCF.

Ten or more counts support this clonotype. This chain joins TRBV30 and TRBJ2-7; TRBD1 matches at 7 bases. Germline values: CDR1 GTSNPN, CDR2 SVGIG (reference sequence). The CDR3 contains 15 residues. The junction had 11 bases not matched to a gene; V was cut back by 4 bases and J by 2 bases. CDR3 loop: CAWNPRDSDPYEQYF. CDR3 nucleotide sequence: TGTGCCTGGAATCCCCGGGACAGCGATCCCTACGAGCAGTACTTC.

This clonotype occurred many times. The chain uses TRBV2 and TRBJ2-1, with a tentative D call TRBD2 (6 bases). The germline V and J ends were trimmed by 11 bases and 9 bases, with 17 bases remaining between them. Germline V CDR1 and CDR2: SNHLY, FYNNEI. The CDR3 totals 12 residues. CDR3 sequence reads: CAGDSPEGEQFF. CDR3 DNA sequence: TGTGCCGGGGACTCCCCTGAGGGTGAGCAGTTCTTC.

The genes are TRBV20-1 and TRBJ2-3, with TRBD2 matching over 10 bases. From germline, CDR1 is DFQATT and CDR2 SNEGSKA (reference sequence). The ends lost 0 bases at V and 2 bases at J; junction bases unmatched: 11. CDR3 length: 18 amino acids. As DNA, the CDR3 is TGCAGTGCTAGAGATGGGTCCGGACTAGCGGAGTTCACAGATACGCAGTATTTT. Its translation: CSARDGSGLAEFTDTQYF.

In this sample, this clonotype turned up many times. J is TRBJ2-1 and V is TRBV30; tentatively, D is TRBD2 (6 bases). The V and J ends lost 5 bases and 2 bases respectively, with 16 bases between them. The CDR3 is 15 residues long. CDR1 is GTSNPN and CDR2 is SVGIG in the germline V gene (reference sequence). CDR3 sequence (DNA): TGTGCCTGGGCGAGGGGTAGCGGAGCCTACAATGAGCAGTTCTTC. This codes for CAWARGSGAYNEQFF.

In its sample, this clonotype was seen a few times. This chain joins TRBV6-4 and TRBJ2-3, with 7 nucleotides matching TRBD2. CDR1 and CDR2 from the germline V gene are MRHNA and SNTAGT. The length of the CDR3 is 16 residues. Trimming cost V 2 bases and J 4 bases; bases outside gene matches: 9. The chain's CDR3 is CASSDGEGITADTQYF. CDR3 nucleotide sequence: TGTGCCAGCAGTGACGGGGAGGGGATAACGGCAGATACGCAGTATTTT.

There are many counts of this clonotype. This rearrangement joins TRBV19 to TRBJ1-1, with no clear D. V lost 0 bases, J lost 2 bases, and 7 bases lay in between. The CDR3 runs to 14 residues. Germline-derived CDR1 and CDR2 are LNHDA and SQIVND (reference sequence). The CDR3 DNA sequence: TGTGCCAGTAGTATAGATTTGGTTAACACTGAAGCTTTCTTT. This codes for CASSIDLVNTEAFF.

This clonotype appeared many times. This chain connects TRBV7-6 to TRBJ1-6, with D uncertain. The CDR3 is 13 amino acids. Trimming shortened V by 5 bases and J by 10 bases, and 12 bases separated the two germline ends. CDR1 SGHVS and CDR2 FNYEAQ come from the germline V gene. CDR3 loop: CASSARRTSPLHF. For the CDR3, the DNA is TGTGCCAGCAGCGCCAGGAGGACCTCACCCCTCCACTTT.

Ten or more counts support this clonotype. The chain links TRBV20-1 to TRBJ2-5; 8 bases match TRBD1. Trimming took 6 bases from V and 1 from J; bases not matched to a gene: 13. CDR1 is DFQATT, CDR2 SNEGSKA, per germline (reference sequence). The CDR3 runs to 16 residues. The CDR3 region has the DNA TGCAGTGCCCCCCCGTCCCGGGACAGGAGCCAAGAGACCCAGTACTTC. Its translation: CSAPPSRDRSQETQYF.

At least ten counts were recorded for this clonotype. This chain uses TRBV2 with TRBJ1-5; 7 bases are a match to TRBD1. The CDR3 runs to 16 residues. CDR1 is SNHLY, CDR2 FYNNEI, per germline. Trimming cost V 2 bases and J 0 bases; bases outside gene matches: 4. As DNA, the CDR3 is TGTGCCAGCAGTGAACAGGGGGGGAGTAGCAATCAGCCCCAGCATTTT. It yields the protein CASSEQGGSSNQPQHF.

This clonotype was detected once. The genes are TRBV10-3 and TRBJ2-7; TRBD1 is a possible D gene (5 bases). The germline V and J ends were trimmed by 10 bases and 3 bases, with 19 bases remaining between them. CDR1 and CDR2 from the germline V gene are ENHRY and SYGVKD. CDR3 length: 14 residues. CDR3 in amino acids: CATQTRDASYEQYF. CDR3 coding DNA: TGTGCCACCCAAACCAGGGATGCCAGCTACGAGCAGTACTTC.

This CDR3 reads CASSQDRSSLNQPQHF. The CDR3 DNA is TGCGCCAGCAGCCAAGATCGTAGTTCTCTGAATCAGCCCCAGCATTTT. The chain uses TRBV4-1 and TRBJ1-5; D remains ambiguous. The germline V gene has CDR1 MGHRA and CDR2 YSYEKL. This CDR3 contains 16 residues. V lost 0 bases, J lost 4 bases, and 13 bases lay in between.

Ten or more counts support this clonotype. As DNA, the CDR3 is TGTGCCAGCAGCCTCGAGCCCGGGACAGGCCTTAACACCGGGGAGCTGTTTTTT. Translated: CASSLEPGTGLNTGELFF. V gene TRBV7-8 combines with J gene TRBJ2-2, with 8 bases matching TRBD1. This CDR3 is built from 18 residues. Germline V gene sequence: CDR1 SGHVS, CDR2 FQNEAQ. J was trimmed by 2 bases and V by 5 bases; bases with no gene match: 13.

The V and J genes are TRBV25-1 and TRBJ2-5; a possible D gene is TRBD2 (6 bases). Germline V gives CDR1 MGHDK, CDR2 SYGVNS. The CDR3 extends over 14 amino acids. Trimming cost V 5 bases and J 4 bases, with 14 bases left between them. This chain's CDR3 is CASSQWRDGETQYF. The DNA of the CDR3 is TGTGCCAGCAGTCAATGGCGGGACGGAGAGACCCAGTACTTC.

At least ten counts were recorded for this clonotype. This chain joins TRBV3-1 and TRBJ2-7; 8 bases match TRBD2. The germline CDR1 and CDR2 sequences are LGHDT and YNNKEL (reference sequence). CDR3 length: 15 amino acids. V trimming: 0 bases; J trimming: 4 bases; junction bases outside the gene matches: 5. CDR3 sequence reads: CASSQEGGRRYEQYF. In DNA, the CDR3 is TGTGCCAGCAGCCAAGAAGGCGGGAGGCGGTACGAGCAGTACTTC.

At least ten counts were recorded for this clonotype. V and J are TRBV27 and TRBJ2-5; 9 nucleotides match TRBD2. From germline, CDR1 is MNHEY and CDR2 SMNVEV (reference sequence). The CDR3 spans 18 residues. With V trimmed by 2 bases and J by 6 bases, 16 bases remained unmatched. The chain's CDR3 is CASSLRGRLAGVWKTQYF. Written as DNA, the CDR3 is TGTGCCAGCAGTTTACGCGGGAGGTTAGCGGGAGTGTGGAAGACCCAGTACTTC.

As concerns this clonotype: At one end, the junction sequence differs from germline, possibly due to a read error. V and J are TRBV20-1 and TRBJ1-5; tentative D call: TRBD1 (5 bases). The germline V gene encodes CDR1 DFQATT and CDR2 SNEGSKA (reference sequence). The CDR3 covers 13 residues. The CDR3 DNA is TGCGGTGCTAGAACAACGGGGCTTCAGCCCCAGCATTTT. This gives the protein CGARTTGLQPQHF.

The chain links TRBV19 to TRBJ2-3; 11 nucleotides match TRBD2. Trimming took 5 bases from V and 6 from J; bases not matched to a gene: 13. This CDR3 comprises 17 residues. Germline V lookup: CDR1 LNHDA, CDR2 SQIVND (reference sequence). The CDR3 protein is CASSRGGSGRASDTQYF. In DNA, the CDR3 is TGTGCCAGTAGTCGAGGAGGTAGCGGGAGGGCCTCGGATACGCAGTATTTT.

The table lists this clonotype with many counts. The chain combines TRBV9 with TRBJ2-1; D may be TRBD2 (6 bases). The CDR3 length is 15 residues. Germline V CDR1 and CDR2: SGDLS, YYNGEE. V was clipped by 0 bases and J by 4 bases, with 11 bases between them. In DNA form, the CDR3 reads TGTGCCAGCAGCGTAGTGCGCGGGGATTACAATGAGCAGTTCTTC. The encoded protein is CASSVVRGDYNEQFF.

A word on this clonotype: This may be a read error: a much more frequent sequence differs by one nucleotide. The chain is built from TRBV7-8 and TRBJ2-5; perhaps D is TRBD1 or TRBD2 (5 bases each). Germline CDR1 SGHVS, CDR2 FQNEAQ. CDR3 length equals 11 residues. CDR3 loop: CARRWGETQYF. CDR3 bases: TGTGCCCGCAGGTGGGGGGAGACCCAGTACTTC. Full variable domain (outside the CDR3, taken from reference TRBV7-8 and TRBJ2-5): GAGVSQSPRYKVAKRGQDVALRCDPISGHVSLFWYQQALGQGPEFLTYFQNEAQLDKSGLPSDRFFAERPEGSVSTLKIQRTQQEDSAVYLCARRWGETQYFGPGTRLLVL.

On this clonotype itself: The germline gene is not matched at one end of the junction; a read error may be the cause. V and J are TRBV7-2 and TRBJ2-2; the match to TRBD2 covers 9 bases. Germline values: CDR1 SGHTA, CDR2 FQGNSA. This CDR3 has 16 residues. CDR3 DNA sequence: TGTGCCAGCGGCTTCGCTAGCGGGGAGAAGCCCGGGGAGCTGTTTTTT. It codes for CASGFASGEKPGELFF.

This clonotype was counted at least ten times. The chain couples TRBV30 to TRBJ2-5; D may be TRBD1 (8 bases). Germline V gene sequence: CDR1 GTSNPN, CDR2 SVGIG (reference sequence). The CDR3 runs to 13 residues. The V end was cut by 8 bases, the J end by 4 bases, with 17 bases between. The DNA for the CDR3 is TGTGCCGTACAGGGGGGGGGACGAGAGACCCAGTACTTC. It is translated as CAVQGGGRETQYF.

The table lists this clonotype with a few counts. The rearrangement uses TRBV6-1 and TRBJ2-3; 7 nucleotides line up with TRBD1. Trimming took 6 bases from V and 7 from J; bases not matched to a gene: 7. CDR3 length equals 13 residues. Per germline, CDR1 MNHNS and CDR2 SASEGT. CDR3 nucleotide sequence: TGTGCCAGCAGCCCCGACAGGGCTAATACGCAGTATTTT. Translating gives CASSPDRANTQYF.

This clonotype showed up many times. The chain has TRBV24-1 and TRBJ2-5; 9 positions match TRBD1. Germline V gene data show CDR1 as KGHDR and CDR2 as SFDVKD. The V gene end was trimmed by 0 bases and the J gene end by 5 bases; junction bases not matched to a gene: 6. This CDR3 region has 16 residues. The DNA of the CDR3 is TGTGCCACCAGTGATTTGGGACAGGGGATCACCGAGACCCAGTACTTC. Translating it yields CATSDLGQGITETQYF.

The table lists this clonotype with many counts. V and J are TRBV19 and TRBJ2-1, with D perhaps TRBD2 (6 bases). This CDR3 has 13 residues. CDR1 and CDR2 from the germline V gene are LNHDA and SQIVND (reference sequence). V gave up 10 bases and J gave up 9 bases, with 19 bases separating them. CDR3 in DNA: TGTGCCACCATAGCTAACCGGGAGCCTGAGCAGTTCTTC. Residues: CATIANREPEQFF.